Reported below is one T cell receptor beta chain. This CDR3 is 15 amino acids long. CDR1 is SNHLY, CDR2 FYNNEI, per germline. Trimming cost V 6 bases and J 5 bases; bases outside gene matches: 7. The sample is drawn from a study of Ad26.COV2.S vaccination and SARS-CoV-2 variants. Documented treatment: 19 received Ad26.COV2.S at low or high dose, single or two shots; 5 received placebo; per-sample allocation not given. Day 63 after the first injection of vaccine or placebo was the sampling time. Some clones are missing from TCRdb's copy, which holds only in-frame ones; the method was immunoSEQ multiplex PCR. This sample has about 350,000 clones, with about 88% found just once.

This TCR was recovered from a person between 18 and 65 years old who received the Ad26.COV2.S COVID-19 vaccine or a placebo. V usage is TRBV2 and J usage is TRBJ2-3; 11 nucleotides line up with TRBD1. This specimen consisted of peripheral blood, obtained in a trial of Ad26.COV2.S vaccine versus placebo. CDR3 sequence reads: CASRDGTGGEDTQYF. Written as DNA, the CDR3 is TGTGCCAGCAGGGATGGGACAGGGGGGGAAGATACGCAGTATTTT. Drawing the rest from reference TRBV2 and TRBJ2-3, the complete variable domain is EPEVTQTPSHQVTQMGQEVILRCVPISNHLYFYWYRQILGQKVEFLVSFYNNEISEKSEIFDDQFSVERPDGSNFTLKIRSTKLEDSAMYFCASRDGTGGEDTQYFGPGTRLTVL.